The 8 T cell receptor beta chains in this list originate from one sample, sequenced in a study of human T cells and chemical hapten exposure. Each CDR3 protein is one row after TCRdb ran MiXCR on the RACE reads. The profile shows more than 250,000 distinct CDR3 sequences, about 8.6% of them singletons. Time point defined: pre-sensitization, week 0. As for treatment: therapeutic diphenylcyclopropenone sensitization with weekly scalp DPC. This sample comprised whole blood, obtained in connection with sensitization to the hapten diphenylcyclopropenone (DPC). The receptors shown here come from a woman aged 40 to 50 with alopecia areata. Some clones in this sample may be carry-over from other donors' samples.

The genes are TRBV20-1 and TRBJ2-1, with D possibly TRBD2 on 5 matching bases. The CDR3 is 12 residues long. Germline lookup yields CDR1 DFQATT and CDR2 SNEGSKA (reference sequence). V dropped 5 bases and J dropped 7 bases, with 12 bases sitting between them. The CDR3 loop reads CSAYSTGNEQFF. The CDR3 region has the DNA TGCAGTGCTTATTCTACGGGGAATGAGCAGTTCTTC.

This sequence joins TRBV10-3 and TRBJ1-2; no definite D call. The CDR3 has 12 residues. In germline, CDR1 is ENHRY, CDR2 SYGVKD. V lost 4 bases and J 9 bases, leaving 12 bases between the germline ends. CDR3 bases: TGTGCCATCAGTGTGGTTCCTGGGAGCTACACCTTC. Its protein product is CAISVVPGSYTF.

This clonotype showed up just a few times. The chain combines TRBV6-2 or TRBV6-3 with TRBJ1-5, with a tentative D call TRBD1 (6 bases). CDR1 is MNHEY and CDR2 is SVGEGT in the germline V gene. The V gene lost 8 bases and the J gene lost 1 base, with 12 bases spanning the gap. This CDR3 is built from 14 residues. The CDR3 region is CASAQGNSNQPQHF. The CDR3 DNA reads TGTGCCAGCGCTCAGGGGAACAGCAATCAGCCCCAGCATTTT.

This clonotype was seen more than once but under ten times. CDR3 protein: CASSHRRWQGGTKNIQYF. The CDR3 DNA reads as TGTGCCAGCAGTCATCGAAGATGGCAGGGGGGAACCAAAAACATTCAGTACTTC. The rearrangement links TRBV28 to TRBJ2-4, with D possibly TRBD1 on 7 matching bases. V was trimmed by 5 bases and J by 2 bases, leaving 22 bases between them. The V gene's germline CDR1 is MDHEN and CDR2 SYDVKM. The CDR3 has 18 residues.

V gene TRBV7-9 combines with J gene TRBJ1-3; D gene unclear. Germline CDR1 and CDR2: SEHNR and FQNEAQ (reference sequence). V lost 4 bases and J lost 0, with 10 bases in between. The CDR3 is 15 amino acids. The DNA for the CDR3 is TGTGCCAGCAGCTCTGACGTTAGCTCTGGAAACACCATATATTTT. It translates to CASSSDVSSGNTIYF.

This chain joins TRBV2 and TRBJ2-7; maybe TRBD1 (6 bases). The CDR3 is 13 residues long. Per germline, CDR1 SNHLY and CDR2 FYNNEI. V was shortened by 6 bases and J by 5 bases, with 14 bases between the two germline ends. DNA for the CDR3: TGTGCCAGCAGCGCCGGGACAAAGAACGAGCAGTACTTC. This encodes CASSAGTKNEQYF.

V and J are TRBV7-2 and TRBJ2-5; D possibly uses TRBD1 or TRBD2 (6 bases each). This CDR3 comprises 13 residues. Germline CDR1 is SGHTA and CDR2 is FQGNSA. This CDR3 reads CGSGGQLQETQYF. CDR3 in DNA: TGTGGATCTGGGGGGCAGCTTCAAGAGACCCAGTACTTC.

This clonotype was seen more than once but under ten times. This rearrangement joins TRBV5-6 to TRBJ2-3, with TRBD1 matching over 11 bases. The V segment lost 4 bases and the J segment 2 bases; nucleotides outside the gene matches: 3. This CDR3 contains 15 residues. Per germline, CDR1 SGHDT and CDR2 YYEEEE. In DNA, the CDR3 is TGTGCCAGCAGCCGGGACAGGGGGGCCACAGATACGCAGTATTTT. This encodes CASSRDRGATDTQYF.